This T cell receptor beta chain derives from a study of T cell changes during pregnancy in multiple sclerosis. In this sample, this clone turned up once. Sequencing was performed with immunoSEQ multiplex PCR; in TCRdb, only in-frame clones are kept and a portion is missing. The repertoire holds tens of thousands of clones, with around 89% as singletons. Source: CD4+ T cells from peripheral blood mononuclear cells, taken in the second trimester of pregnancy. The TCR sequence derives from a female donor with multiple sclerosis, enrolled in a pregnancy study.

CDR3 region: CATSRQGPELREGQNIQYF. CDR3 DNA sequence: TGTGCCACCAGCAGACAGGGCCCCGAGCTTCGGGAGGGCCAAAACATTCAGTACTTC. V gene TRBV15 combines with J gene TRBJ2-4; 8 positions agree with TRBD2. Trimming at V came to 2 bases and at J to 5 bases, leaving 17 bases not matched to a gene. CDR1 is LNHNV, CDR2 YYDKDF, per germline (reference sequence). CDR3 size: 19 residues.